This TCR beta chain was documented in a study of vaccination and CD4 T cells after COVID-19 (dated by TCRdb to about 2022). For context, the study as a whole: SARS-CoV-2 positivity had been established in the convalescent patients by nasal swab PCR, and mild disease was recorded in roughly ten of these patients and severe disease in one. The convalescent cohort comprised six males and four females, including two Hispanic individuals, seven Caucasians, two Asians and one multiracial person. Two doses of either the Pfizer-BioNTech BNT162b2 vaccine (n=8) or the Moderna mRNA-1273 vaccine (n=2) were administered to participants. Post-COVID blood samples were collected from convalescent patients a median of around 100 days after diagnosis, with a range of about 30 to 161 days. Post-vaccine blood samples were obtained a median of around 74 days after the second vaccine dose, with a range of about 12 to 241 days. For stimulating the cultures, overlapping spike peptide pools were used, derived from SARS-CoV-2 as well as from the common cold coronaviruses HCoV-NL63, HCoV-OC43 and HCoV-229E. Control cultures used a CEFX viral epitope pool as positive control, an HIV-1 Nef peptide pool as negative control, or no peptide. The spike-specific CD4+ TCR repertoire was compared before and after mRNA vaccination in over nine COVID-19 convalescent patients and several infection-naive healthy vaccine recipients. General study outcomes and caveats: The study included relatively few convalescent patients and did not analyze early timepoints after natural infection. An increase in the median number of SARS-CoV-2-reactive clonotypes from approximately 20 after infection to 35 to 40 after vaccination was observed, but the change was not found to be significant. Of the vaccine-specific clones in convalescent patients, 304 of 307, or nearly all, reacted only to SARS-CoV-2 spike and did not cross-react with common cold coronaviruses. In convalescent patients, a median around 90% of post-vaccine SARS-CoV-2-reactive clones were detected only after vaccination, suggesting vaccine-specific priming.

The library relied on PCR. TCR sequencing of DNA from cultured CD4+ T cells used the Oncomine TCR Beta short-read assay at the Johns Hopkins FTIC core. The QIAamp micro DNA kit was used to extract genomic DNA from the cultured CD4+ T cells. Oncomine TCR Beta libraries made from cultured CD4+ T cells were pooled using unique dual indexes and sequenced on an Illumina iSeq 100. The original pipeline was this. Non-productive sequences were removed, and CDR3s not starting with C, not ending with F or W, or shorter than 7 amino acids were discarded. The MANAFEST web application was used to identify antigen-specific clonotypes by comparing peptide-stimulated wells against reference wells and other culture wells. Positive clones required FDR below 0.05, an odds ratio above 5, and productive frequency above 0.1% in at least two of three replicate wells. Cross-reactive clonotypes were defined as significantly expanded in both SARS-CoV-2 spike wells and at least one common cold coronavirus spike condition. Similarity between CDR3 sequences was evaluated in R version 3.6.1 using Levenshtein distances (stringdist) and unrooted phylogenetic trees (ape). Using fastp at Q25 and MiXCR, TCRdb reprocessed the public reads and kept productive beta chains. Rows are unified per CDR3 protein, each entry keeping the most common DNA and genes. TCRdb's processing, not the study's, gives the V and J calls here. The sample data list 28,000 or so distinct CDR3 sequences, and about 40% of these were observed just once. The top ten constitute roughly 11% of the sample.

Within its sample, this clonotype is medium-sized (0.01 to 0.1%). Its target antigen remains unknown. No per-base quality is available; no much larger clone lies one base away. Read against the paper, the sample's treatment or condition label means: roughly nine-day PBMC culture with coronavirus spike peptide pools or control peptides (ViraFEST assay). The ViraFEST assay, used in the study, expanded antigen-specific T cells with peptide pools and then identified the expanded clonotypes through TCR sequencing. The convalescent patients' positive SARS-CoV-2 PCR tests fell between March and December 2020, which was before the Alpha, Beta and Delta variants emerged in the United States. Each well held roughly 2.2 million PBMCs cultured in IMDM containing approximately 5% human AB serum and approximately 9.1 IU/ml IL-2, with roughly 10 ug/ml peptide pools added. Half of the culture medium was replaced with fresh IL-2-containing medium on days 3 and 7. CD4+ T cells were isolated after approximately eleven days of culture through negative selection using the EasySep CD4+ T cell isolation kit. Ficoll-Paque Plus gradient centrifugation was used to isolate PBMCs from whole blood, and the isolated PBMCs were then either used fresh or cryopreserved at -140C. Each culture condition was generally run in triplicate wells.

In the germline V gene, CDR1 corresponds to SQVTM and CDR2 to ANQGSEA. V loses 4 bases at its end and J loses 0 bases; junction bases beyond the gene matches: 6. Spanning cysteine to phenylalanine, the CDR3 consists of 14 amino acids. Just the 42-base CDR3 DNA is kept, in frame starting at base 1. The V and J genes are TRBV29-1 and TRBJ2-7, with 7 bases matching TRBD1. This clonotype was sampled from a human donor who had recovered from COVID-19. Sequenced material: CD4+ T cells from blood, cultured in vitro. CDR3 sequence: CSVAGQLTSYEQYF. The sequence in DNA is TGCAGCGTTGCGGGACAGCTTACCTCCTACGAGCAGTACTTC.